This T cell receptor (beta chain) was identified in a study of T-cell reconstitution after alpha-beta-depleted transplantation in children. CDR1 is KGHSH, CDR2 LQKENI, per germline. Trimming pared 2 bases from V and 2 bases from J, leaving 13 bases between. The CDR3 is made up of 16 amino acids. Study results and limitations: After transplant, high TCRbeta diversity at day 60 in some patients arose from surviving recipient T cells and thymic progenitors.

A TCRbeta library incorporating unique molecular identifiers was prepared. MiXCR, applied by TCRdb to the PCR reads, yields one record per CDR3 protein. The sample shows a few hundred thousand distinct CDR3 sequences, approximately 12% of them seen only once. In its sample, this clonotype was seen a few times. Antigen specificity is unknown. J is TRBJ2-1 and V is TRBV18; D is unresolved. Specimen: PBMCs, mostly from graft donor cells, collected 360 days after TCRalphabeta/CD19-depleted stem cell transplant. This clonotype was obtained from a male patient under 18 who had a stem cell transplant for acute myeloid leukemia, so the T cells may come from the graft donor. The CDR3 reads CASSPVGTFPYNEQFF. The CDR3 bases are TGTGCCAGCTCACCAGTAGGAACTTTTCCCTACAATGAGCAGTTCTTC.